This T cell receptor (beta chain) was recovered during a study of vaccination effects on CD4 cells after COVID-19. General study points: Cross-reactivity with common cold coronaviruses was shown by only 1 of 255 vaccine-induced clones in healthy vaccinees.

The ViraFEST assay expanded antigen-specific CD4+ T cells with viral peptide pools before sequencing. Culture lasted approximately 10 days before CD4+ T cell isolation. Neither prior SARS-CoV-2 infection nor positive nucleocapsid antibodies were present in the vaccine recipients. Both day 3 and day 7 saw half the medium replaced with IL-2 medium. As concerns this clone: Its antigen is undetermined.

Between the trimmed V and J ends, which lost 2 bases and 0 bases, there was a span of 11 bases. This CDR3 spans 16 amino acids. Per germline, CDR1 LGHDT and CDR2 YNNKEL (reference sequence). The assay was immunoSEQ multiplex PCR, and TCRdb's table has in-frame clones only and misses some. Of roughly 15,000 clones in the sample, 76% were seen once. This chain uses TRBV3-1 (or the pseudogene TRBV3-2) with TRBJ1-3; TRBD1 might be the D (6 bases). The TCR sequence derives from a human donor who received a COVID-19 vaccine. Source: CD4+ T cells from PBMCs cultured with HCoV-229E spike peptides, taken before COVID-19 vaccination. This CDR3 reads CASSQTGTFSGNTIYF. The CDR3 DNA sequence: TGTGCCAGCAGCCAAACAGGGACCTTCTCTGGAAACACCATATATTTT.